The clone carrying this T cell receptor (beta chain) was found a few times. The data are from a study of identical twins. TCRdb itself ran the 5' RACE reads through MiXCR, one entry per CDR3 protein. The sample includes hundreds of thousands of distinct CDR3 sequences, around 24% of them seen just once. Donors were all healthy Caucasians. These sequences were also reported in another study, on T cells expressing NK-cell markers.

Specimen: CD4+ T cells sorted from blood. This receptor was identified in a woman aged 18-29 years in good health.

The CDR3 region is CATTGGLVGEAFF. CDR3 DNA: TGTGCCACGACAGGGGGCCTCGTTGGAGAAGCTTTCTTT. This sequence joins TRBV27 and TRBJ1-1, with 10 bases that match TRBD1. The CDR3 loop spans 13 amino acids. Germline CDR1 is MNHEY and CDR2 is SMNVEV (reference sequence). J gave up 8 bases and V 10 bases, and 10 bases lay outside the gene matches.